This TCR beta chain was retrieved from a study of cytomegalovirus exposure and HLA in healthy donors. Assay: immunoSEQ multiplex PCR; the TCRdb copy retains only in-frame clones and omits some. The sample yields about 180,000 clones, around nine tenths seen once. From germline, CDR1 is LNHNV and CDR2 YYDKDF (reference sequence). This CDR3 comprises 13 residues. The V gene lost 5 bases and the J gene lost 6 bases, with 10 bases spanning the gap. With regard to this clone: What it recognizes is unknown.

Whole-study results and caveats: In the 120 validation repertoires, about 94% of cluster scores exceeded 0, per a later analysis. A list of more than 150 TCR beta chains associated with cytomegalovirus was given.

This sequence joins TRBV15 and TRBJ2-2, with D perhaps matching TRBD2 (5 bases). Sample: PBMCs. The receptor comes from a man between 18 and 35 years old in good health and CMV-seropositive. In DNA, the CDR3 is TGTGCCACCAGCCGGGGAGTCCCCGGGGAGCTGTTTTTT. It specifies CATSRGVPGELFF.